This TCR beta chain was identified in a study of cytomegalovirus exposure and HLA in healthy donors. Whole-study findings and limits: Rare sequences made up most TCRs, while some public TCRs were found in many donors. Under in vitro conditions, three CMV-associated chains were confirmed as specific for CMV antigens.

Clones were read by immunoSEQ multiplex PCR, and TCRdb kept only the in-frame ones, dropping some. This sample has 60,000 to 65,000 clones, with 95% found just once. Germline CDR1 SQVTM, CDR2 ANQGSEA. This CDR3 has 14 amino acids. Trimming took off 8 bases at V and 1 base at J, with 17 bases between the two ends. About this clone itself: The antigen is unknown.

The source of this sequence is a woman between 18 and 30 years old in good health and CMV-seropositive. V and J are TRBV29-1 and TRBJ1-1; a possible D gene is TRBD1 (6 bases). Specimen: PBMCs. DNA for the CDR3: TGCAGCACTAACCCAAGAGGGGGGAACACTGAAGCTTTCTTT. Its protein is CSTNPRGGNTEAFF.